The clone carrying this T cell receptor (beta chain) was found many times. Its antigen is currently unknown. This CDR3 spans 17 amino acids. Germline CDR1 is DFQATT and CDR2 is SNEGSKA (reference sequence). Germline trimming cut 5 bases from V and 2 bases from J; bases unmatched to any gene: 15. Each CDR3 protein gets one entry after TCRdb re-called the 5' RACE reads with MiXCR. The top ten clones hold around 6.8% of a sample with approximately 260,000 distinct CDR3 sequences, around 7.8% of them seen once. This entry belongs to a study of CD8 T cells in ankylosing spondylitis. Study conclusions and caveats: Past studies reported some motif variants in reactive arthritis synovial fluid and blood. The disease-linked clones had a CD8+ phenotype and low blood frequencies. Reportedly, significant enrichment of disease-linked clones occurred in matched ankylosing spondylitis synovial fluid. A motif of fewer than ten highly homologous TCR beta variants was seen as apparently characteristic of ankylosing spondylitis blood.

The chain couples TRBV20-1 to TRBJ2-1; 7 positions agree with TRBD2. This sequence was found in a male donor with ankylosing spondylitis or in good health (not recorded which). The sequencing sample was made of blood, either unsorted or a sorted T cell fraction (not recorded which). CDR3 nucleotides: TGCAGTGCTGCACCTCTCCTGGCGGGAGTAACCTACAATGAGCAGTTCTTC. Protein: CSAAPLLAGVTYNEQFF.